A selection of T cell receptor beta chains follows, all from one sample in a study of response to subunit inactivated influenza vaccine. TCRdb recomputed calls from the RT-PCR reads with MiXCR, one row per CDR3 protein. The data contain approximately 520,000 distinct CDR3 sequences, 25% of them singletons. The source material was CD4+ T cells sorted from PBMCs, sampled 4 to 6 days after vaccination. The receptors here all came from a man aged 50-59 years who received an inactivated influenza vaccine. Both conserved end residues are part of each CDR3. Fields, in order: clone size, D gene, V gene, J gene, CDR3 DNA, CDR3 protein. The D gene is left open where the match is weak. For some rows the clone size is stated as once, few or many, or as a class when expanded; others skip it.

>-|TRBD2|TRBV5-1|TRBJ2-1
TGCGCCAGCAGCCGACGGGGGGATACTTACAATGAGCAGTTCTTC
CASSRRGDTYNEQFF
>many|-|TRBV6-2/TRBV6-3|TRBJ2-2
TGTGCCAGCAGTTACGTCCGGACATCGAACACCGGGGAGCTGTTTTTT
CASSYVRTSNTGELFF
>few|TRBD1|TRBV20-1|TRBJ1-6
TGCAGTGCTAGCATTTCGGGACAGAGTAATTCACCCCTCCACTTT
CSASISGQSNSPLHF
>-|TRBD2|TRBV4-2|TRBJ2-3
TGTGCCAGCAGCCAGGTAGCGGGATTCCGTGCGGATACGCAGTATTTT
CASSQVAGFRADTQYF
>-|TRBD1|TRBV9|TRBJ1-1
TGTGCCAGCAGCATGACAGGGGGCACTGAAGCTTTCTTT
CASSMTGGTEAFF
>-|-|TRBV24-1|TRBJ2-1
TGTGCCACCAGTAGACTAGCCTACAATGAGCAGTTCTTC
CATSRLAYNEQFF
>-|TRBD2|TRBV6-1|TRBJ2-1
TGTGCCAGCAGGGAGAGCGGGAGTCAGTACAATGAGCAGTTCTTC
CASRESGSQYNEQFF
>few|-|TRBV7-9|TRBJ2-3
TGTGCCAGCAGCCCCACAGGACGGCGGAGCACAGATACGCAGTATTTT
CASSPTGRRSTDTQYF
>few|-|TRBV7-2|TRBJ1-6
TGTGCCAGCAGCCTTAGACTTTCCTATAATTCACCCCTCCACTTT
CASSLRLSYNSPLHF
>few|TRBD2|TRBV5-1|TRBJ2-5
TGCGCCAGCAGCCACCAAGGACTAGCACAAGAGACCCAGTACTTC
CASSHQGLAQETQYF
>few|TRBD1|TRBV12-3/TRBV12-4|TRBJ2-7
TGTGCCAGCGGCCGGGACAGGGCTTACGAGCAGTACTTC
CASGRDRAYEQYF
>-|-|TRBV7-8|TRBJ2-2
TGTGCCAGCAGCTCAAGGGCTACATTAGCGAACACCGGGGAGCTGTTTTTT
CASSSRATLANTGELFF
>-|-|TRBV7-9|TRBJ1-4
TGTGCCAGCAGCGTAAGGGGTGCTAATGAAAAACTGTTTTTT
CASSVRGANEKLFF
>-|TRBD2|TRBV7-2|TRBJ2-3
TGTGCCAGCAGCTTAGTGGGACTAGCGACGGGTTCAGATACGCAGTATTTT
CASSLVGLATGSDTQYF
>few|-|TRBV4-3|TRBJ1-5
TGCGCCAGCAGCCAAGGCACAGGAAATGGGCAGCCCCAGCATTTT
CASSQGTGNGQPQHF
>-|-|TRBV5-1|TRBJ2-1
TGCGCCAGCAGCCCCACGGGTCGGGGAAATGAGCAGTTCTTC
CASSPTGRGNEQFF
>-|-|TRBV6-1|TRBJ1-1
TGTGCCAGCAGTGAATTGAGACGGGAAGCTTTCTTT
CASSELRREAFF
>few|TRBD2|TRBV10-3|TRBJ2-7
TGTGCCATTCAACTAGCGCCTTCCTACGAGCAGTACTTC
CAIQLAPSYEQYF
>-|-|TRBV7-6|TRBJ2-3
TGTGCCAGCGGGGGAAATACGCAGTATTTT
CASGGNTQYF
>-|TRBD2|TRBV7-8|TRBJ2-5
TGTGCCAGCAGCCCCAGCGGGGGGAAAGGAGAGACCCAGTACTTC
CASSPSGGKGETQYF
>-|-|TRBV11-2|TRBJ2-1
TGTGCCAGCAGCTTACGAGTCCAAAATGAGCAGTTCTTC
CASSLRVQNEQFF
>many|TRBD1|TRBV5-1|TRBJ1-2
TGTGCCAGCAGTTGGGGGACAGCTAACTATGGCTACACCTTC
CASSWGTANYGYTF
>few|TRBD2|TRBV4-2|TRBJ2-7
TGTGCCAGCAGCCCGAAACTAGCGGGGCACGAGCAGTACTTC
CASSPKLAGHEQYF
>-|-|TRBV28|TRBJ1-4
TGTGCCACCTCATTTATGAAAAAACTGTTTTTT
CATSFMKKLFF
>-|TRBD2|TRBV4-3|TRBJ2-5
TGCGCCAGCAGCCAAGGGTTTGGACTAGCGGGAGTCGGGGGGACCCAGTACTTC
CASSQGFGLAGVGGTQYF
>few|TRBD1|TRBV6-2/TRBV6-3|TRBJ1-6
TGTGCCAGCAGTTGGGACAGAGTATCACCCCTCCACTTT
CASSWDRVSPLHF
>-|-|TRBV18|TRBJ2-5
TGTGCCAGCACCCCGGGGCTCCAAAAGACCCAGTACTTC
CASTPGLQKTQYF
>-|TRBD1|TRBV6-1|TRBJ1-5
TGTGCCAGCAGGGATCGACAGGGGGCTCTCAATCAGCCCCAGCATTTT
CASRDRQGALNQPQHF
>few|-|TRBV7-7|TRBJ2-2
TGTGCCAGCAGCTTAGTCTCGGACGGGGAGCTGTTTTTT
CASSLVSDGELFF